This TCR beta chain came from a study of blood T cells in healthy people across ages. Study conclusions and caveats: Naive and antigen-experienced cells could not be conclusively compared, given unsorted PBMCs. Naive T cell percentage showed a strong correlation with TCR beta diversity. The study found more naive CD4+ cells and higher diversity in long-lived than aged donors. Diversity was estimated from one million T cells, and these estimates were considered underestimates.

The germline gives CDR1 SGHTA, CDR2 FQGNSA. The CDR3 sequence is 13 residues long. On this clonotype itself: Its matching antigen is unknown.

Through a sample-barcoded 5' primer and a J-beta primer mix, a second PCR was run for 7 to 11 cycles. A single record per CDR3 protein comes from TCRdb applying MiXCR to the 5' RACE reads. Of almost 800,000 distinct CDR3 sequences in the sample, 55% to 70% were seen once. V and J are TRBV7-2 and TRBJ2-7; the D is unclear. The tail of the sequence fits TRBJ2-5 better, so the J call may be wrong. The sequenced sample consisted of blood. The clonotype was recovered from a man aged 25 to 40 in good health. This chain's CDR3 is CASSIGVWETQYF. CDR3 nucleotides: TGTGCCAGCAGCATTGGGGTATGGGAGACCCAGTACTTC.